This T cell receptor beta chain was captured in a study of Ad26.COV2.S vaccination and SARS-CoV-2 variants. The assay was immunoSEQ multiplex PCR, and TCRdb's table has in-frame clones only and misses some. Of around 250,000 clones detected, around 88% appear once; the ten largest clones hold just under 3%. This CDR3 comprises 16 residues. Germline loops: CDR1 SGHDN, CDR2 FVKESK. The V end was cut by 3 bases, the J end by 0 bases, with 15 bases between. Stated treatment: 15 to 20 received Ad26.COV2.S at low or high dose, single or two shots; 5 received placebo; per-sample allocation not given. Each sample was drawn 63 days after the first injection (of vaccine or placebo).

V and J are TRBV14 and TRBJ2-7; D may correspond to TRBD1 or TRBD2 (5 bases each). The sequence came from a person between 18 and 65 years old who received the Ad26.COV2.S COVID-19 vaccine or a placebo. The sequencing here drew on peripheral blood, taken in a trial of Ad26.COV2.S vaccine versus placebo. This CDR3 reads CASSHVGTAYSYEQYF. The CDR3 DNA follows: TGTGCCAGCAGCCATGTCGGGACGGCTTACTCCTACGAGCAGTACTTC.